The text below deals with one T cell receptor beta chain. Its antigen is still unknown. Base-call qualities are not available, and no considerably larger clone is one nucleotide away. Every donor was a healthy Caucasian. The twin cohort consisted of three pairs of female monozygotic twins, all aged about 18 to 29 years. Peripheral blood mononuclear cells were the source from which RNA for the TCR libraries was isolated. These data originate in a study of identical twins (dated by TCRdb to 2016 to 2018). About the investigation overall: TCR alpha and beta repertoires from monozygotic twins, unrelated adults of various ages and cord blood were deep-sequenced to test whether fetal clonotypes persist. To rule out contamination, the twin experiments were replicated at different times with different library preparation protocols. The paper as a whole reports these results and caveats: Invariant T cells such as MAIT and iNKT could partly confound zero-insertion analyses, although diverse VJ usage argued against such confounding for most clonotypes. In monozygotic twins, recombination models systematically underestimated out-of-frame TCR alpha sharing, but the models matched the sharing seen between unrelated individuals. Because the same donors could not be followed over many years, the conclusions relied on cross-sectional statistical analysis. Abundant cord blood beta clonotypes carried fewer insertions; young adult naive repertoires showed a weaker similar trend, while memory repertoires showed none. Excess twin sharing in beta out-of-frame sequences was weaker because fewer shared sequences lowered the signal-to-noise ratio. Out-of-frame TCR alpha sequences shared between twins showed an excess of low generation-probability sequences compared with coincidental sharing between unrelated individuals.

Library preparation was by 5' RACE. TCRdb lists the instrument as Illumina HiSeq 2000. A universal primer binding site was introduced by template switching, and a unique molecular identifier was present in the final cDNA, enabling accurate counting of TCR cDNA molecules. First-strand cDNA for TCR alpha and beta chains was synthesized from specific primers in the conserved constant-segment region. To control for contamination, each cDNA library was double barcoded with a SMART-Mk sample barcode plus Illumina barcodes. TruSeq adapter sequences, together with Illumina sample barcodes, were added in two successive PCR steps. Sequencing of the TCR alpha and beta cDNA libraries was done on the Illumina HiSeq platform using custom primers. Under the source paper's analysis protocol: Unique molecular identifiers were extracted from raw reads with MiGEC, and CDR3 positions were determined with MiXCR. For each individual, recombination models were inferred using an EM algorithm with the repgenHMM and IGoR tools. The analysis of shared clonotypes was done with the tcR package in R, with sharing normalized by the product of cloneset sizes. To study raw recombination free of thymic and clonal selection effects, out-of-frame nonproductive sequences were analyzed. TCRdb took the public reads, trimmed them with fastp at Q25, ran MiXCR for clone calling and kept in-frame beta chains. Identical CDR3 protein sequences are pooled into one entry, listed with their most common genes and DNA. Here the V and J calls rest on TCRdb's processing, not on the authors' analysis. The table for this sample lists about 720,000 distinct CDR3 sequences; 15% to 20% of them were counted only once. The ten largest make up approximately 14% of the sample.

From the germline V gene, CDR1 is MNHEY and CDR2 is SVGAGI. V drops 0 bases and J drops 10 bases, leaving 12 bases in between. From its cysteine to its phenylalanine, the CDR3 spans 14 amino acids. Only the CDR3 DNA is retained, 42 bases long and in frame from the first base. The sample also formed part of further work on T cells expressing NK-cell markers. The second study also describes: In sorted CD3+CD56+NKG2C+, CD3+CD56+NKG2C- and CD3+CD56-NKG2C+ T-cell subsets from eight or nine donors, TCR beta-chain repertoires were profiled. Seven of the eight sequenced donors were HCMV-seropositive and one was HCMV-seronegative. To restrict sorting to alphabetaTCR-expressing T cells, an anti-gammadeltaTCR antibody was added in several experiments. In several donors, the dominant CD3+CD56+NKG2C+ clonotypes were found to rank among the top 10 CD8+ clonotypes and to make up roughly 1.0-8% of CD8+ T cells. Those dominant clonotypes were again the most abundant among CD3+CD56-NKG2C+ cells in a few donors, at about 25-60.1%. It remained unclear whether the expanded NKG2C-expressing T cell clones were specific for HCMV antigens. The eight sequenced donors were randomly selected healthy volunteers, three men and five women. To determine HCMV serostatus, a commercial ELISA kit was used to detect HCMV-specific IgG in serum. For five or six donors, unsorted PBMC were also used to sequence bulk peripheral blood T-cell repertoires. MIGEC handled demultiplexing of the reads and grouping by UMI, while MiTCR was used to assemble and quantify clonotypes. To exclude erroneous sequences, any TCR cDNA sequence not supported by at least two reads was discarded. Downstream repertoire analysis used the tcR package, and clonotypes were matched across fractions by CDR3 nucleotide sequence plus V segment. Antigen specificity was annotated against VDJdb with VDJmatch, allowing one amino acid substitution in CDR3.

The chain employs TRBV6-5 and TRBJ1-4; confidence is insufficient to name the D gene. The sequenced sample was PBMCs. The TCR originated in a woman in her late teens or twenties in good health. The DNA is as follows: TGTGCCAGCAGTTACTCGATTAGGGCCGCAAAACTGTTTTTT. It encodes CASSYSIRAAKLFF.